The 14 T cell receptor beta chains in this list originate from one sample, sequenced in a study of Graves' ophthalmopathy and Graves' hyperthyroidism. Amplification of TCR beta CDR3 regions used RNA transcripts. Second-round multiplex PCR came after first-round RT-PCR with HTBI primers. TCRdb reprocessed the multiplex PCR reads via MiXCR and lists one record per CDR3 protein. The sample holds a few hundred thousand distinct CDR3 sequences; 15% are singletons and the top ten take around 7%. The source material was peripheral blood. The receptors were gathered from a woman between 18 and 30 years old with stable Graves' hyperthyroidism.

This clonotype showed up many times. This chain joins TRBV10-2 and TRBJ2-5; D ambiguous. The ends were cut back, 5 bases at V and 1 base at J, with 5 bases in the middle. Germline loops: CDR1 WSHSY, CDR2 SAAADI. CDR3 length: 12 amino acids. The CDR3 bases are TGCGCCAGCAGTCACACCCAAGAGACCCAGTACTTC. It is translated as CASSHTQETQYF.

This clonotype was observed at least ten times. The chain links TRBV5-1 to TRBJ1-2; D might be TRBD1 (6 bases). Trimming cost V 3 bases and J 6 bases, with 15 bases left between them. Germline V lookup: CDR1 SGHRS, CDR2 YFSETQ. There are 14 residues in the CDR3. As DNA, the CDR3 is TGCGCCAGCAGCTCTACTAACAGGGCCGATGGCTACACCTTC. Protein sequence: CASSSTNRADGYTF.

V gene TRBV18 combines with J gene TRBJ1-3; perhaps TRBD1 as D (5 bases). From germline, CDR1 is KGHSH and CDR2 LQKENI. This CDR3 contains 16 residues. V was trimmed by 3 bases and J by 0 bases, leaving 12 bases between them. The DNA for the CDR3 is TGTGCCAGCTCACCCTTGGGACTTCCCTCTGGAAACACCATATATTTT. Encoded protein: CASSPLGLPSGNTIYF.

This sequence joins TRBV29-1 and TRBJ1-1; no clear D. V shed 4 bases and J shed 1 base, with 10 bases lying between them. Germline-derived CDR1 and CDR2 are SQVTM and ANQGSEA. The CDR3 has 13 residues. Here the CDR3 DNA reads TGCAGCGTTGTACTCCGGGGGAACACTGAAGCTTTCTTT. It translates to CSVVLRGNTEAFF.

Many counts were recorded for this clonotype. The chain recombines TRBV7-9 with TRBJ1-5; possibly TRBD1 for D (5 bases). The CDR3 has 13 residues. CDR1 and CDR2 from the germline V gene are SEHNR and FQNEAQ (reference sequence). V was clipped by 7 bases and J by 2 bases, with 9 bases between them. The DNA for the CDR3 is TGTGCCAGCAAGGGGTTGGGCAATCAGCCCCAGCATTTT. Amino acid sequence: CASKGLGNQPQHF.

The V call is TRBV13, the J call TRBJ2-7; 8 bases align to TRBD2. The junction had 7 bases not matched to a gene; V was cut back by 3 bases and J by 0 bases. The V gene's germline CDR1 is PRHDT and CDR2 FYEKMQ (reference sequence). This CDR3 has 16 amino acids. In DNA, the CDR3 is TGTGCCAGCAGCTTTCTTGCGCGGGGGGACTCCTACGAGCAGTACTTC. Protein: CASSFLARGDSYEQYF. Full variable domain (rest looked up from reference TRBV13 and TRBJ2-7): AAGVIQSPRHLIKEKRETATLKCYPIPRHDTVYWYQQGPGQDPQFLISFYEKMQSDKGSIPDRFSAQQFSDYHSELNMSSLELGDSALYFCASSFLARGDSYEQYFGPGTRLTVT.

The V gene is TRBV7-2, the J gene TRBJ1-6; 9 bases fit TRBD1. Germline V gene lookup returns CDR1 SGHTA and CDR2 FQGNSA. The CDR3 covers 14 residues. V shed 7 bases and J 8 bases; nucleotides not matched to a gene: 6. The CDR3 DNA reads as TGTGCCAGCACCTACAGGGGGCTGGATTCACCCCTCCACTTT. Translating it yields CASTYRGLDSPLHF.

This clonotype was seen more than once but under ten times. The chain combines TRBV6-2 or TRBV6-3 with TRBJ1-5; unclear D gene. The germline V gene encodes CDR1 MNHEY and CDR2 SVGEGT. The ends were cut back, 6 bases at V and 3 bases at J, with 6 bases in the middle. The CDR3 loop spans 12 amino acids. CDR3 loop: CASRVFNQPQHF. Written as DNA, the CDR3 is TGTGCCAGCAGGGTCTTCAATCAGCCCCAGCATTTT.

This clonotype was recorded at least ten times. The chain uses TRBV4-1 and TRBJ2-5; D unclear. The ends were cut back, 3 bases at V and 2 bases at J, with 4 bases in the middle. The CDR3 runs 12 residues. The germline V gene has CDR1 MGHRA and CDR2 YSYEKL. The CDR3 DNA reads as TGCGCCAGCAGCCACCGTCAAGAGACCCAGTACTTC. Amino acids: CASSHRQETQYF.

In its sample, this clonotype was seen a few times. The chain uses TRBV12-3 or TRBV12-4 and TRBJ2-2; D might be TRBD2 (7 bases). With 11 bases removed from V and 3 bases from J, the gap between germline ends came to 16 bases. The CDR3 totals 14 residues. The CDR3 sequence is CALRGGGDTGELFF. The CDR3 DNA is TGTGCCCTTAGGGGGGGGGGAGACACCGGGGAGCTGTTTTTT.

In its sample, this clonotype was seen many times. The chain has TRBV6-1 and TRBJ1-2; no clear D gene. V lost 2 bases and J lost 4, with 5 bases in between. The CDR3 is 12 residues long. Germline CDR1 MNHNS, CDR2 SASEGT. The CDR3, as DNA: TGTGCCAGCAGTGAACTGGTCTATGGCTACACCTTC. This sequence encodes CASSELVYGYTF.

This clonotype has ten or more counts. The chain links TRBV7-8 to TRBJ1-5; possible D gene TRBD1, 5 bases. The V gene's germline CDR1 is SGHVS and CDR2 FQNEAQ. V was clipped by 2 bases and J by 1 base, with 12 bases between them. This CDR3 has 16 residues. Here the CDR3 DNA reads TGTGCCAGCAGCTTATCAGGGTATGGAAGCAATCAGCCCCAGCATTTT. Translated: CASSLSGYGSNQPQHF. The full variable domain, its missing parts supplied by reference TRBV7-8 and TRBJ1-5, is GAGVSQSPRYKVAKRGQDVALRCDPISGHVSLFWYQQALGQGPEFLTYFQNEAQLDKSGLPSDRFFAERPEGSVSTLKIQRTQQEDSAVYLCASSLSGYGSNQPQHFGDGTRLSIL.

Concerning this clonotype: It may be a read error: a sequence one base away is much more abundant. CDR3 nucleotides: TGTGCCAGTAGTGCGGACACAGGGGGGGACTATGGCTACACCTTC. The encoded protein is CASSADTGGDYGYTF. The genes are TRBV19 and TRBJ1-2; the match to TRBD1 covers 8 bases. V lost 5 bases to trimming and J lost 3 bases; unmatched junction nucleotides: 8. Looked up from germline, CDR1 is LNHDA and CDR2 is SQIVND (reference sequence). The CDR3 spans 15 residues.

This clonotype was counted a few times. The chain links TRBV5-1 to TRBJ1-1, with TRBD1 matching over 8 bases. The V gene end was trimmed by 4 bases and the J gene end by 0 bases; junction bases not matched to a gene: 11. The CDR3 spans 17 residues. The germline V gene has CDR1 SGHRS and CDR2 YFSETQ. The CDR3 here is CASSRGQAGNMNTEAFF. The CDR3 nucleotides read TGCGCCAGCAGCCGGGGACAGGCTGGTAACATGAACACTGAAGCTTTCTTT.